What follows are 12 T cell receptor beta chains derived from one specimen sequenced in a study of cytomegalovirus exposure and HLA in healthy donors. PCR primers comprised 60 Vbeta and 13 Jbeta primers. Clones were read by immunoSEQ multiplex PCR, and TCRdb kept only the in-frame ones, dropping some. The sample holds over 85,000 clones, nearly 80% seen once. The sample comprised PBMCs. The source of these receptors is a woman between 40 and 50 years old in good health and CMV-seronegative.

This chain connects TRBV21-1 to TRBJ1-2; TRBD1, the table's D call, lacks a check against the DNA. TRBV21-1 has pseudogene status. The CDR3 loop spans 15 amino acids. CDR3 loop: CASSAGTGTWYGYTF. The CDR3 nucleotides are TGTGCCAGCTCCGCCGGGACAGGGACTTGGTATGGCTACACCTTC.

The rearrangement joins TRBV4-1 to TRBJ1-4, with D hard to call. Per germline, CDR1 MGHRA and CDR2 YSYEKL. V gave up 2 bases and J gave up 5 bases, with 15 bases separating them. The CDR3 totals 16 residues. The CDR3 sequence: CASSQPRSRDNEKLFF. The DNA of the CDR3 is TGCGCCAGCAGCCAACCCCGGAGTCGTGACAATGAAAAACTGTTTTTT.

This clone was detected only once. The V gene is TRBV5-4, the J gene TRBJ2-3; 9 nucleotides agree with TRBD1. Trimming removed 4 bases from V and 0 bases from J; junction bases left unmatched: 6. Germline CDR1 SGHNT, CDR2 YYREEE (reference sequence). CDR3 length equals 16 residues. As DNA, the CDR3 is TGTGCCAGCAGCCCGGGGACAGGGCATAGCACAGATACGCAGTATTTT. It encodes CASSPGTGHSTDTQYF.

This chain uses TRBV6-1 with TRBJ1-2; D possibly corresponds to TRBD1 (6 bases). This CDR3 has 15 amino acids. Deletions cut 1 base from V and 4 bases from J, with 13 bases between. The germline V gene encodes CDR1 MNHNS and CDR2 SASEGT. This CDR3 reads CASSEDRQAFYGYTF. The CDR3 region has the DNA TGTGCCAGCAGTGAAGACAGACAGGCCTTCTATGGCTACACCTTC.

This clone has just one count. At one boundary the junction diverges from the germline segment, which might be a read error. The chain couples TRBV7-7 to TRBJ2-5; the D gene is possibly TRBD1 (5 bases). CDR3 length: 15 amino acids. Germline assignment: CDR1 SSHAT and CDR2 FNYEAQ (reference sequence). The CDR3 spells CASSLVPQGRETQYF. CDR3 in DNA: TGTGCTAGCAGCTTAGTACCCCAGGGAAGGGAGACCCAGTACTTC.

J is TRBJ1-1 and V is TRBV19; 9 bases line up with TRBD1. CDR3 size: 16 residues. Germline CDR1 and CDR2: LNHDA and SQIVND (reference sequence). Trimming at V came to 4 bases and at J to 4 bases, leaving 10 bases not matched to a gene. CDR3 residues: CASSRRDRADITEAFF. The CDR3 coding sequence is TGTGCCAGTAGTAGAAGGGACAGGGCGGACATCACTGAAGCTTTCTTT.

The genes are TRBV5-1 and TRBJ2-5; D not certain. Germline CDR1 and CDR2: SGHRS and YFSETQ. Between the trimmed V and J ends, which lost 5 bases and 2 bases, there was a span of 13 bases. This CDR3 region has 14 residues. For the CDR3, the DNA is TGCGCCAGCAGTCCCATCTACAGTCAAGAGACCCAGTACTTC. Its protein is CASSPIYSQETQYF.

V and J are TRBV9 and TRBJ1-4, with 9 nucleotides matching TRBD1. Germline-derived CDR1 and CDR2 are SGDLS and YYNGEE. The V segment lost 3 bases and the J segment 4 bases; nucleotides outside the gene matches: 16. The CDR3 length is 19 residues. CDR3 in DNA: TGTGCCAGCAGCGCTAGAGAGGACAGGGGTAGACACGGTAATGAAAAACTGTTTTTT. This sequence encodes CASSAREDRGRHGNEKLFF.

The chain couples TRBV29-1 to TRBJ1-2; TRBD1 aligns across 11 bases. This CDR3 is built from 12 residues. In germline, CDR1 is SQVTM, CDR2 ANQGSEA. V trimming: 7 bases; J trimming: 4 bases; junction bases outside the gene matches: 2. CDR3 region: CSAGTGGYGYTF. DNA of the CDR3: TGCAGCGCAGGGACAGGGGGCTATGGCTACACCTTC.

The chain carries TRBV4-1 and TRBJ1-2; 7 bases fit TRBD1. The CDR3 extends over 15 amino acids. CDR1 is MGHRA and CDR2 is YSYEKL in the germline V gene. V shed 4 bases, J shed 8 bases, and the junction held 13 bases outside the gene matches. CDR3 bases: TGCGCCAGCAGCCCCCCTGACAGGGTATGGGGCGGCTACACCTTC. Encoded protein: CASSPPDRVWGGYTF.

The chain employs TRBV6-1 and TRBJ2-7; 10 positions match TRBD1. Germline values: CDR1 MNHNS, CDR2 SASEGT. This CDR3 is 16 amino acids long. Trimming removed 0 bases from V and 4 bases from J; junction bases left unmatched: 6. In DNA, the CDR3 is TGTGCCAGCAGTGAAGCGCAGGGGACAGGGGCTTACGAGCAGTACTTC. Its protein product is CASSEAQGTGAYEQYF.

The rearrangement uses TRBV7-9 and TRBJ2-3; 7 nucleotides line up with TRBD2. Germline CDR1 reads SEHNR; CDR2 reads FQNEAQ (reference sequence). The CDR3 covers 16 residues. V gave up 4 bases and J gave up 0 bases; unmatched junction bases: 7. CDR3 DNA: TGTGCCAGCAGCTCGTCGACTAGCCGGAGCACAGATACGCAGTATTTT. It encodes CASSSSTSRSTDTQYF.